Below are 30 T cell receptor beta chains sequenced from a single sample in a study of shared clonotypes between healthy human individuals. Produced via immunoSEQ multiplex PCR; TCRdb's table is partial and in-frame only. The sample holds roughly 2,000,000 clones, approximately 94% seen once. Naivety among CD8 cells was defined by CD45RO negativity and positive CCR7 selection, thereby excluding terminally differentiated effector memory CD45RA+ cells. The sequenced material came from naive CD8+ T cells sorted from blood. The receptors stem from a man between 18 and 35 years old in good health.

The chain employs TRBV29-1 and TRBJ2-7, with D tentatively TRBD1 (5 bases). The germline V gene has CDR1 SQVTM and CDR2 ANQGSEA. Trimming removed 1 base at V and 3 bases at J, with 7 bases between. The CDR3 is made up of 12 amino acids. CDR3 sequence (DNA): TGCAGCGTTGAAGGACAGAACTACGAGCAGTACTTC. This codes for CSVEGQNYEQYF.

The V and J genes are TRBV19 and TRBJ1-4, with 8 bases lining up with TRBD1. This CDR3 has 15 amino acids. Losses at the gene ends were 7 bases for V and 5 bases for J; bases not matched to a gene: 9. Germline CDR1 reads LNHDA; CDR2 reads SQIVND (reference sequence). This CDR3 reads CASTTIGTGNEKLFF. Here the CDR3 DNA reads TGTGCCAGTACTACCATCGGGACAGGAAATGAAAAACTGTTTTTT. Variable domain in full (rest from reference TRBV19 and TRBJ1-4): DGGITQSPKYLFRKEGQNVTLSCEQNLNHDAMYWYRQDPGQGLRLIYYSQIVNDFQKGDIAEGYSVSREKKESFPLTVTSAQKNPTAFYLCASTTIGTGNEKLFFGSGTQLSVL.

The rearrangement links TRBV9 to TRBJ2-7, with TRBD2 matching over 10 bases. V trimming: 2 bases; J trimming: 2 bases; junction bases outside the gene matches: 4. The CDR3 length is 15 residues. Germline CDR1 reads SGDLS; CDR2 reads YYNGEE. CDR3 protein: CASSVALAGAYEQYF. Here the CDR3 DNA reads TGTGCCAGCAGCGTTGCTCTAGCGGGAGCCTACGAGCAGTACTTC. Full variable domain (remainder filled in from reference TRBV9 and TRBJ2-7): DSGVTQTPKHLITATGQRVTLRCSPRSGDLSVYWYQQSLDQGLQFLIQYYNGEERAKGNILERFSAQQFPDLHSELNLSSLELGDSALYFCASSVALAGAYEQYFGPGTRLTVT.

V is TRBV4-3 and J is TRBJ2-3, with 8 bases fitting TRBD1. This CDR3 comprises 16 residues. Germline trimming cut 6 bases from V and 2 bases from J; bases unmatched to any gene: 10. Germline V CDR1 and CDR2: LGHNA, YSLEER. CDR3 sequence: CASRQDQGAFTDTQYF. The CDR3 DNA follows: TGCGCCAGCAGGCAGGATCAGGGGGCCTTCACAGATACGCAGTATTTT.

The V call is TRBV7-4, the J call TRBJ1-5, with a weak D call TRBD1 (5 bases). Germline V gene sequence: CDR1 SGHVT, CDR2 SQSDAQ. Trimming stripped 5 bases from V and 0 bases from J, with 17 bases between. The length of the CDR3 is 17 residues. The CDR3 coding sequence is TGTGCCAGCAGCCCCGGGGATGGAGGGGATAGCAATCAGCCCCAGCATTTT. It encodes CASSPGDGGDSNQPQHF.

This chain uses TRBV6-5 with TRBJ1-1; a weak D match, TRBD1 (6 bases). In germline, CDR1 is MNHEY, CDR2 SVGAGI. The CDR3 is made up of 16 amino acids. V lost 2 bases and J lost 0, with 13 bases in between. The CDR3 DNA reads as TGTGCCAGCAGTTACAGGGTCGGGGGCATGAACACTGAAGCTTTCTTT. Protein sequence: CASSYRVGGMNTEAFF.

This clone appeared a single time. V and J are TRBV7-9 and TRBJ1-2, with 7 bases matching TRBD1. The J segment lost 7 bases and the V segment lost 5 bases, leaving 19 bases of the junction unmatched. The CDR3 runs 17 residues. Germline lookup yields CDR1 SEHNR and CDR2 FQNEAQ (reference sequence). The CDR3 DNA is TGTGCCAGCAGCCCGGGGGGGCAGGGGGAAATCAAACCTGGCTACACCTTC. It translates to CASSPGGQGEIKPGYTF.

The genes are TRBV6-6 and TRBJ2-4; D not resolved. The germline V gene has CDR1 MNHNY and CDR2 SVGAGI (reference sequence). Trimming stripped 6 bases from V and 8 bases from J, with 20 bases between. There are 15 residues in the CDR3. CDR3 sequence (DNA): TGTGCCAGCAGCTTACGGACCGTCCCCTTAGACATTCAGTACTTC. It encodes CASSLRTVPLDIQYF.

This chain links TRBV27 with TRBJ2-3; 8 bases line up with TRBD2. The CDR3 is 17 amino acids. Germline-derived CDR1 and CDR2 are MNHEY and SMNVEV (reference sequence). V dropped 5 bases and J dropped 0; count of bases not matched to a gene: 10. The CDR3: CASSVWAGGSSTDTQYF. The CDR3 nucleotides read TGTGCCAGCAGTGTATGGGCGGGAGGTTCTAGCACAGATACGCAGTATTTT.

The chain is built from TRBV4-3 and TRBJ2-1; D perhaps matches TRBD1 (5 bases). CDR3 size: 15 residues. V lost 0 bases, J lost 6 bases, and 12 bases lay in between. In germline, CDR1 is LGHNA, CDR2 YSLEER. The CDR3 coding sequence is TGCGCCAGCAGCCAAGAAAGGGGTGCCCTCAATGAGCAGTTCTTC. Its protein is CASSQERGALNEQFF.

The rearrangement uses TRBV27 and TRBJ1-1, with D unresolved. The V end lost 5 bases, the J end lost 0 bases, and 10 bases lay between the germline ends. This CDR3 has 14 residues. Germline CDR1 MNHEY, CDR2 SMNVEV (reference sequence). The CDR3 sequence: CASSATDVNTEAFF. The CDR3, as DNA: TGTGCCAGCAGTGCCACGGACGTGAACACTGAAGCTTTCTTT.

V usage is TRBV16 and J usage is TRBJ1-1; 7 bases align to TRBD1. The ends lost 0 bases at V and 5 bases at J; junction bases unmatched: 6. Looked up from germline, CDR1 is KGHSY and CDR2 is FQNENV. CDR3 length equals 15 residues. CDR3 loop: CASSQSYPGGTEAFF. The CDR3 DNA reads TGTGCCAGCAGCCAATCGTACCCAGGGGGAACTGAAGCTTTCTTT.

CDR3 nucleotide sequence: TGTGCCAGCAGTTACCCTGAGGGGGAAAAACTGTTTTTT. It yields the protein CASSYPEGEKLFF. The rearrangement joins TRBV6-6 to TRBJ1-4; D perhaps matches TRBD1 (5 bases). The CDR3 length is 13 residues. V lost 2 bases to trimming and J lost 8 bases, with 9 bases between them. Germline V gene sequence: CDR1 MNHNY, CDR2 SVGAGI (reference sequence).

This chain joins TRBV5-4 and TRBJ1-2; D is unresolved. The CDR3 is made up of 13 amino acids. CDR1 and CDR2 from the germline V gene are SGHNT and YYREEE (reference sequence). Trimming removed 2 bases from V and 3 bases from J, with 8 bases in between. The CDR3 is CASSLFSDYGYTF. The DNA of the CDR3 is TGTGCCAGCAGCTTATTTTCAGACTATGGCTACACCTTC.

The chain joins TRBV7-9 to TRBJ2-7; tentative D call: TRBD2 (6 bases). V was shortened by 1 base and J by 2 bases, with 15 bases between the two germline ends. Germline values: CDR1 SEHNR, CDR2 FQNEAQ (reference sequence). This CDR3 is 16 amino acids long. The CDR3 loop is CASSLVGDSGTYEQYF. In DNA form, the CDR3 reads TGTGCCAGCAGCTTAGTAGGGGACTCCGGGACCTACGAGCAGTACTTC.

The chain is built from TRBV6-1 and TRBJ2-3; TRBD2 is a possible D gene (5 bases). The germline V gene encodes CDR1 MNHNS and CDR2 SASEGT. The CDR3 totals 16 residues. Trimming took 4 bases from V and 3 from J, leaving 17 bases between them. The CDR3: CASSGPRRFDTDTQYF. CDR3 nucleotides: TGTGCCAGCAGTGGACCCAGGAGGTTTGATACAGATACGCAGTATTTT.

About this clone: Relative to the germline gene, one junction end is altered; a read error may explain this. The chain uses TRBV11-2 and TRBJ2-7; 10 bases align to TRBD1. Germline assignment: CDR1 SGHAT and CDR2 FQNNGV. The length of the CDR3 is 15 residues. CDR3 amino acids: CASSSTDRGPYGQYF. DNA for the CDR3: TGTGCCAGCAGCTCTACCGACAGGGGGCCTTACGGGCAGTACTTC.

This chain joins TRBV12-5 and TRBJ2-1; 9 bases fit TRBD2. The trim removed 5 bases at V and 9 bases at J, leaving 5 bases unmatched. This CDR3 comprises 13 residues. From germline, CDR1 is LGHNT and CDR2 FRNRAP. CDR3 DNA sequence: TGTGCTAGTGGTGGGACTAGCATCGGTGAGCAGTTCTTC. Its protein is CASGGTSIGEQFF.

A remark on this clone: At the DNA level, this CDR3 is encoded by other sequences in the same sample as well. The chain carries TRBV19 and TRBJ2-7, with D perhaps matching TRBD2 (6 bases). This CDR3 spans 13 amino acids. The germline V and J ends were trimmed by 5 bases and 3 bases, with 11 bases remaining between them. Germline V lookup: CDR1 LNHDA, CDR2 SQIVND (reference sequence). This chain's CDR3 is CASSPGLFYEQYF. The DNA of the CDR3 is TGTGCCAGTAGTCCGGGACTCTTCTACGAGCAGTACTTC.

This chain uses TRBV18 with TRBJ2-3, with 9 bases matching TRBD1. Per germline, CDR1 KGHSH and CDR2 LQKENI. The CDR3 extends over 19 amino acids. V was pared by 2 bases and J by 3 bases, with 15 bases of the junction left unmatched. CDR3 sequence reads: CASSPYPGQGGEETDTQYF. The CDR3 region has the DNA TGTGCCAGCTCACCATATCCGGGACAGGGAGGGGAGGAGACAGATACGCAGTATTTT.

The CDR3 nucleotides are TGTGCCAGCAGCCCCGTTACTAGCGAGACCCAGTACTTC. It encodes CASSPVTSETQYF. V gene TRBV5-4 combines with J gene TRBJ2-5; D perhaps matches TRBD2 (6 bases). This CDR3 has 13 amino acids. The germline V gene has CDR1 SGHNT and CDR2 YYREEE (reference sequence). V dropped 4 bases and J dropped 5 bases, with 12 bases sitting between them.

This chain links TRBV6-1 with TRBJ2-2; 9 bases align to TRBD2. The CDR3 runs to 14 residues. The germline V gene has CDR1 MNHNS and CDR2 SASEGT. Trimming took 1 base from V and 10 from J; bases not matched to a gene: 4. Here the CDR3 reads CASSEERGAAELFF. The CDR3 DNA is TGTGCCAGCAGTGAAGAGCGGGGGGCCGCGGAGCTGTTTTTT.

V gene TRBV4-3 combines with J gene TRBJ2-7, with D tentatively TRBD2 (5 bases). V was clipped by 4 bases and J by 3 bases, with 10 bases between them. CDR3 length equals 13 residues. The germline CDR1 and CDR2 sequences are LGHNA and YSLEER. The CDR3 region is CASSLGLHYEQYF. The CDR3 nucleotides read TGCGCCAGCAGCCTTGGACTCCACTACGAGCAGTACTTC.

The chain recombines TRBV5-6 with TRBJ2-7, with D tentatively TRBD1 (6 bases). Germline V gene sequence: CDR1 SGHDT, CDR2 YYEEEE. V dropped 3 bases and J dropped 4 bases, with 14 bases sitting between them. CDR3 length: 14 amino acids. The CDR3 DNA follows: TGTGCCAGCAGCTACCGACAGGCGATATACGAGCAGTACTTC. Translation gives CASSYRQAIYEQYF.

This chain connects TRBV4-1 to TRBJ1-1; unclear D gene. Germline CDR1 is MGHRA and CDR2 is YSYEKL. The germline V and J ends were trimmed by 6 bases and 5 bases, with 16 bases remaining between them. CDR3 size: 14 residues. The CDR3 loop reads CASSHLTPGTEAFF. CDR3 DNA: TGCGCCAGCAGTCACCTCACCCCGGGGACTGAAGCTTTCTTT.

The sample holds one count of this clone. The chain has TRBV4-1 and TRBJ2-7; possible D gene TRBD1, 5 bases. This CDR3 contains 16 residues. V was clipped by 1 base and J by 4 bases, with 17 bases between them. Germline loops: CDR1 MGHRA, CDR2 YSYEKL. The CDR3 protein is CASSQAVAGMEYEQYF. DNA of the CDR3: TGCGCCAGCAGCCAAGCAGTAGCAGGGATGGAGTACGAGCAGTACTTC.

In its sample, this clone was seen once. The chain links TRBV29-1 to TRBJ2-7; 11 bases align to TRBD1. J lost 3 bases, V lost 4 bases, and 8 bases had no gene match. Germline V gives CDR1 SQVTM, CDR2 ANQGSEA. The CDR3 runs 15 residues. The CDR3 spells CSVGNVGQGVYEQYF. The DNA of the CDR3 is TGCAGCGTTGGAAACGTGGGACAGGGGGTCTACGAGCAGTACTTC.

The genes are TRBV5-6 and TRBJ2-1; 8 nucleotides align to TRBD2. Per the germline V gene, CDR1 is SGHDT and CDR2 is YYEEEE. The CDR3 extends over 17 amino acids. V lost 4 bases to trimming and J lost 3 bases; unmatched junction nucleotides: 12. The CDR3 DNA reads as TGTGCCAGCAGCACCCGACAGCTACGGGGGGGCTACAATGAGCAGTTCTTC. It codes for CASSTRQLRGGYNEQFF.

The chain recombines TRBV5-1 with TRBJ2-7; 8 nucleotides match TRBD2. This CDR3 has 15 residues. Germline CDR1 and CDR2: SGHRS and YFSETQ. V gave up 5 bases and J gave up 4 bases; unmatched junction bases: 11. CDR3: CASSRSLAGYYEQYF. The CDR3 nucleotides are TGCGCCAGCAGTAGATCATTAGCGGGATATTACGAGCAGTACTTC.

The gene calls are TRBV13 and TRBJ2-7; D is possibly TRBD1 (6 bases). This CDR3 is 14 amino acids long. Germline loops: CDR1 PRHDT, CDR2 FYEKMQ (reference sequence). Trimming cost V 6 bases and J 3 bases, with 15 bases left between them. This CDR3 reads CASRLNTQGYEQYF. The CDR3 nucleotides read TGTGCCAGCAGACTAAACACACAGGGCTACGAGCAGTACTTC.